The present T cell receptor (beta chain) was sequenced within a study of blood T cell repertoires in COVID-19. Study context: Spain, Italy and the United States supplied samples that represented acute and convalescent COVID-19.

Germline V gene sequence: CDR1 LGHDT, CDR2 YNNKEL (reference sequence). The CDR3 runs to 19 residues. V lost 1 base to trimming and J lost 3 bases; unmatched junction nucleotides: 17. Authors' processing steps: Quantification of nucleated cells was approximated via reference gene primer amplification. TCRdb keeps only in-frame clones here, not all; method: immunoSEQ multiplex PCR. That table furnishes V, J and clone size, whereas the DNA furnished D and trimming. The table shows more than 200,000 clones, with approximately 84% occurring only once. The sequence derives from an elderly woman with acute or convalescent COVID-19. This rearrangement joins TRBV3-1 (or the pseudogene TRBV3-2) to TRBJ2-7, with 8 bases identical to TRBD2. What was sequenced was peripheral blood. This chain's CDR3 is CASSQVIRKRGGGLYEQYF. Here the CDR3 DNA reads TGTGCCAGCAGCCAAGTCATACGTAAACGGGGGGGCGGACTCTACGAGCAGTACTTC.